The rows below give T cell receptor beta chains drawn from one sample of a study of blood T cells in healthy people across ages. Each CDR3 protein gets one entry after TCRdb re-called the 5' RACE reads with MiXCR. Here the sample spans hundreds of thousands of distinct CDR3 sequences, under 65% being singletons. The sample comprised blood. These receptors all come from a woman at least 80 years old in good health. Both conserved end residues are part of each CDR3. A D gene is named only where the DNA matches it firmly. Expanded clones are given a class, and other clones once, few, many or no size at all.

J gene,clone size,D gene,V gene,CDR3 protein,CDR3 DNA
TRBJ2-7,once,-,TRBV9,CASSVAEQPSSYEQYF,TGTGCCAGCAGCGTAGCGGAACAGCCAAGCTCCTACGAGCAGTACTTC
TRBJ1-5,-,-,TRBV20-1,CSARDRSPASNQPQHF,TGCAGTGCTAGAGATCGGTCCCCCGCGAGCAATCAGCCCCAGCATTTT
TRBJ2-3,-,-,TRBV4-3,CASSQVLGRAEYF,TGCGCCAGCAGCCAAGTCCTGGGAAGGGCTGAGTATTTT
TRBJ2-3,few,-,TRBV27,CASSFVRSSTDTQYF,TGTGCCAGCAGTTTTGTGAGATCTAGCACAGATACGCAGTATTTT
TRBJ2-1,many,TRBD2,TRBV18,CASSLAGAYEQFF,TGTGCCAGCAGCTTGGCGGGAGCATATGAGCAGTTCTTC
TRBJ2-4,many,TRBD1,TRBV6-5,CASRSTGIKNIQYF,TGTGCCAGCAGGTCGACAGGGATAAAAAACATTCAGTACTTC
TRBJ1-5,many,TRBD1,TRBV10-3,CAIQTGQGNQPQHF,TGTGCCATCCAAACTGGACAGGGGAATCAGCCCCAGCATTTT
TRBJ2-7,-,-,TRBV15,CATSRRPGRHGEYF,TGTGCCACCAGCAGACGACCTGGGAGGCATGGGGAGTACTTC
TRBJ2-6,-,-,TRBV7-8,CASSSNTGANVLTF,TGTGCCAGCAGCTCGAACACTGGGGCCAACGTCCTGACTTTC
TRBJ2-7,few,-,TRBV2,CASTRGQQTYEQYF,TGTGCCAGCACGAGAGGGCAGCAAACCTACGAGCAGTACTTC
TRBJ2-1,many,TRBD1,TRBV29-1,CSVRQGPSEQFF,TGCAGCGTTAGACAGGGTCCAAGTGAGCAGTTCTTC
TRBJ2-3,many,-,TRBV29-1,CSQVSGTDTQYF,TGCAGCCAGGTATCCGGCACAGATACGCAGTATTTT
TRBJ2-7,-,TRBD1,TRBV30,CAWSTGTASYEQYF,TGTGCCTGGAGTACCGGGACAGCATCCTACGAGCAGTACTTC
TRBJ2-4,-,-,TRBV6-2/TRBV6-3,CASSTTVTKNIQYF,TGTGCCAGCAGTACGACAGTAACCAAAAACATTCAGTACTTC
TRBJ2-3,-,TRBD2,TRBV4-1,CASSQRVLAGGSTDTQYF,TGCGCCAGCAGCCAACGCGTACTAGCGGGAGGGAGCACAGATACGCAGTATTTT
TRBJ2-5,-,TRBD2,TRBV20-1,CSARRAGGGETQYF,TGCAGTGCTAGAAGAGCGGGGGGTGGTGAGACCCAGTACTTC
TRBJ2-3,-,-,TRBV7-9,CASSREAESTDTQYF,TGTGCCAGCAGCCGGGAAGCCGAAAGCACAGATACGCAGTATTTT
TRBJ2-7,many,-,TRBV7-2,CASSSRDGTYEQYF,TGTGCCAGCAGCTCCCGGGACGGAACCTACGAGCAGTACTTC
TRBJ2-2,once,-,TRBV20-1,CSARDPQGGTGELFF,TGCAGTGCTAGAGACCCCCAGGGAGGTACCGGGGAGCTGTTTTTT
TRBJ1-2,-,TRBD1,TRBV18,CASSEGQADPHYGYTF,TGTGCCAGCTCGGAGGGACAGGCCGACCCCCACTATGGCTACACCTTC
TRBJ1-2,-,-,TRBV7-2,CASTSSGVNYGYTF,TGTGCCAGCACCTCCAGTGGGGTCAACTATGGCTACACCTTC
TRBJ2-3,-,TRBD1,TRBV12-3/TRBV12-4,CASSSRGRSTDTQYF,TGTGCCAGTAGTTCCAGGGGGCGGAGCACAGATACGCAGTATTTT
TRBJ2-1,-,TRBD2,TRBV29-1,CSVVFFGSASGRANEQFF,TGCAGCGTTGTGTTCTTTGGGTCGGCTAGCGGGAGGGCGAATGAGCAGTTCTTC
TRBJ2-1,many,TRBD2,TRBV12-3/TRBV12-4,CASVTSGGAREQFF,TGTGCCAGCGTGACTAGCGGGGGGGCCAGAGAGCAGTTCTTC
TRBJ2-3,many,TRBD2,TRBV7-2,CASSLVGLGLRTDTQYF,TGTGCCAGCAGCTTAGTGGGACTAGGCCTTCGCACAGATACGCAGTATTTT
TRBJ1-4,-,-,TRBV10-3,CAISAGLTNEKLFF,TGTGCCATCAGTGCGGGTTTAACTAATGAAAAACTGTTTTTT
TRBJ2-5,many,-,TRBV7-2,CASSLESSGTKTQYF,TGTGCCAGCAGCTTAGAATCATCAGGGACGAAGACCCAGTACTTC
TRBJ2-6,-,-,TRBV20-1,CSAQTPGANVLTF,TGCAGTGCCCAAACACCTGGGGCCAACGTCCTGACTTTC
TRBJ2-1,-,TRBD2,TRBV13,CASNRTGLAGGMHNEQFF,TGTGCCAGCAACCGCACGGGACTAGCGGGAGGGATGCACAATGAGCAGTTCTTC